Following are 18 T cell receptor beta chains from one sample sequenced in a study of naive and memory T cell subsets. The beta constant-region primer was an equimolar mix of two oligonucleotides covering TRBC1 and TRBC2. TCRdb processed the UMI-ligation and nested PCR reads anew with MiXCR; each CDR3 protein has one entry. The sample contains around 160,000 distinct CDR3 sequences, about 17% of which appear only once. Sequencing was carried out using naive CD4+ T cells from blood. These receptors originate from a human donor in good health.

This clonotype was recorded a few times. The DNA for the CDR3 is TGTGCCAGCAGCCGTGGGGGATCGACGGGAGGAGGTACAGATACGCAGTATTTT. Encoded protein: CASSRGGSTGGGTDTQYF. The chain carries TRBV14 and TRBJ2-3, with 7 bases aligning to TRBD2. Trimming at V came to 4 bases and at J to 3 bases, leaving 16 bases not matched to a gene. The CDR3 spans 18 residues. Germline V CDR1 and CDR2: SGHDN, FVKESK.

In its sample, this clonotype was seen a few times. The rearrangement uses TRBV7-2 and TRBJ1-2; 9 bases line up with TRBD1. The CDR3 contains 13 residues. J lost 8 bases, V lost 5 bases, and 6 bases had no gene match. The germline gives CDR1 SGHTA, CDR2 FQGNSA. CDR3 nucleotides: TGTGCCAGCAGCCCCGGGACAGGGAACGGCTACACCTTC. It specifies CASSPGTGNGYTF.

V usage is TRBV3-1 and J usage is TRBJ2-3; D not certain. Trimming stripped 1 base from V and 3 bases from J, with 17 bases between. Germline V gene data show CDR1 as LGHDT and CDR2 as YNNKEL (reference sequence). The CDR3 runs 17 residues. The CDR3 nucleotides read TGTGCCAGCAGCCAAGGCGAAGTGGGGTTATTGACAGATACGCAGTATTTT. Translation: CASSQGEVGLLTDTQYF.

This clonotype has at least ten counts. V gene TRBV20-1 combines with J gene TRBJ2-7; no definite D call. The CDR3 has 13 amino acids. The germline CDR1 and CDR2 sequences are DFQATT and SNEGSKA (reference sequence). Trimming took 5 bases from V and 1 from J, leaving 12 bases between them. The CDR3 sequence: CSAAGQLSYEQYF. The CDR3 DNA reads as TGCAGTGCTGCCGGTCAGTTGTCCTACGAGCAGTACTTC.

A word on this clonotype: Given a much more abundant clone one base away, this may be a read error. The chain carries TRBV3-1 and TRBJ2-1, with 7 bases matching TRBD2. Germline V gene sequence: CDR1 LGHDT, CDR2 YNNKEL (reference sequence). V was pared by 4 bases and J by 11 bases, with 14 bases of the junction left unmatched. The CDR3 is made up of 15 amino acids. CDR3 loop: CASSPGAGVGNKQFF. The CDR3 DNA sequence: TGTGCCAGCAGCCCGGGTGCGGGAGTAGGAAATAAGCAGTTCTTC.

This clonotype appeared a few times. The CDR3 region is CASSTGTANYGYTF. DNA for the CDR3: TGTGCCAGCAGCACCGGGACAGCTAACTATGGCTACACCTTC. The V and J genes are TRBV12-3 or TRBV12-4 and TRBJ1-2; TRBD1 agrees at 7 bases. Trimming removed 6 bases from V and 0 bases from J; junction bases left unmatched: 4. The length of the CDR3 is 14 residues.

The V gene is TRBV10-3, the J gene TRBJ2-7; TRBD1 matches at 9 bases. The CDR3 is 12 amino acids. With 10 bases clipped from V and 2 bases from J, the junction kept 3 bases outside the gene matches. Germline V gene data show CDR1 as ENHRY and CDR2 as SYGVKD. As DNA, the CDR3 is TGTGCCACCGGGGACAGGGCCTACGAGCAGTACTTC. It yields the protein CATGDRAYEQYF.

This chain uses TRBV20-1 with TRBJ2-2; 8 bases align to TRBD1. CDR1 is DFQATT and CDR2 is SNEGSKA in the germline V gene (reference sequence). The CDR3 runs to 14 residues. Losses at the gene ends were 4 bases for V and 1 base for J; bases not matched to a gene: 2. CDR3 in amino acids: CSAKGTGNTGELFF. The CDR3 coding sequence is TGCAGTGCTAAGGGGACAGGGAACACCGGGGAGCTGTTTTTT.

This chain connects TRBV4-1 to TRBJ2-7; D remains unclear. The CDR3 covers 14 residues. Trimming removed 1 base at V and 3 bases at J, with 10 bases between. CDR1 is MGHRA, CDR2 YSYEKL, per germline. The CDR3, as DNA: TGCGCCAGCAGCCAAGGCTACGGAAACTACGAGCAGTACTTC. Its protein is CASSQGYGNYEQYF.

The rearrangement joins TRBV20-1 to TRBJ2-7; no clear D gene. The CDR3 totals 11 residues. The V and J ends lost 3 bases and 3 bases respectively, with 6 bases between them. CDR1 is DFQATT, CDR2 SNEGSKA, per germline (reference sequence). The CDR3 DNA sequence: TGCAGTGCTAGTTCAGGCTACGAGCAGTACTTC. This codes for CSASSGYEQYF.

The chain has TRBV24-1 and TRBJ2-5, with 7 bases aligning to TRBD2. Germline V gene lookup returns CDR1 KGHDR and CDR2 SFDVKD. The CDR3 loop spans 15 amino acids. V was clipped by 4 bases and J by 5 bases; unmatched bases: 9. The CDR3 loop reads CATSDPSGSGETQYF. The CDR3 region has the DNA TGTGCCACCAGTGACCCTAGCGGCTCAGGGGAGACCCAGTACTTC.

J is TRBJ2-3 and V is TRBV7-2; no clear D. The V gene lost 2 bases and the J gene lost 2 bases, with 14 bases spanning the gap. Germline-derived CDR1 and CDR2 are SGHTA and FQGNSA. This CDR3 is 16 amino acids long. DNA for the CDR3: TGTGCCAGCAGCTTATCGGAGTACGGCTTCACAGATACGCAGTATTTT. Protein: CASSLSEYGFTDTQYF.

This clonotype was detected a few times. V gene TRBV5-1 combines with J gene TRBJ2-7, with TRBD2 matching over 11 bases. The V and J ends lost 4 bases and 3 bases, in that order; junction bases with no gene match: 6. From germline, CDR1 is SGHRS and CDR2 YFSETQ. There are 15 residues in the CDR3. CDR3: CASSIQTSGIYEQYF. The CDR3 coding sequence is TGCGCCAGCAGCATACAGACTAGCGGGATCTACGAGCAGTACTTC.

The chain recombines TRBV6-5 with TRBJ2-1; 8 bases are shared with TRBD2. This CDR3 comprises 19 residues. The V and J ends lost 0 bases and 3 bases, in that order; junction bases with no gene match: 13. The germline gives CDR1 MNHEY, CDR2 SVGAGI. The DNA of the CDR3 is TGTGCCAGCAGTTACTCCGTTGCTTGGGACGGGAGGGTCTACAATGAGCAGTTCTTC. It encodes CASSYSVAWDGRVYNEQFF.

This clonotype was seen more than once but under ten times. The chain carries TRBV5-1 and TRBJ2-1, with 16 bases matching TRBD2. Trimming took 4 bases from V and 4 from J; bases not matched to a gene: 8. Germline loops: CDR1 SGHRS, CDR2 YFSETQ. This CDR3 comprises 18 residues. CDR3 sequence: CASSPGLAGGPKYNEQFF. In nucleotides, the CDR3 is TGCGCCAGCAGCCCGGGACTAGCGGGAGGGCCGAAATACAATGAGCAGTTCTTC.

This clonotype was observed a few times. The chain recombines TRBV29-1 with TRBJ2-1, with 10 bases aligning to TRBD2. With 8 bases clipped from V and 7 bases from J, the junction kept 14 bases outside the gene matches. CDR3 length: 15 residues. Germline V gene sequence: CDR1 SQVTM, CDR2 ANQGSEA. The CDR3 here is CSSRARAGGHNEQFF. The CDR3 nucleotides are TGCAGCTCTAGGGCACGAGCGGGAGGGCATAATGAGCAGTTCTTC.

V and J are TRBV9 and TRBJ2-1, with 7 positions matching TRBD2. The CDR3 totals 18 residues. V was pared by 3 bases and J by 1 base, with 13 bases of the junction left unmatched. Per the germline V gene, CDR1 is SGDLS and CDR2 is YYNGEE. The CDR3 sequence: CASSASISSGRSYNEQFF. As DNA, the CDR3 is TGTGCCAGCAGCGCCAGCATAAGTAGCGGGCGTTCCTACAATGAGCAGTTCTTC.

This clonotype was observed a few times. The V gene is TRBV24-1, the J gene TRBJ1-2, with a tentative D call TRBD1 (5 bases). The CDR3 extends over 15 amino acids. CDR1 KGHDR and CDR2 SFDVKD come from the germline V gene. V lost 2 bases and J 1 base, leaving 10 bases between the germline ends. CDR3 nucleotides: TGTGCCACCAGTGATTCGTCAAGGGGTAACTATGGCTACACCTTC. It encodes CATSDSSRGNYGYTF.